What follows is one T cell receptor (beta chain) and its context. Its specificity is unknown. The sample is drawn from a study of cytomegalovirus exposure and HLA in healthy donors. The overall study: A subsequent analysis stated that the 90 to 150 validation repertoires were run on the same platform as the 550 to 750 first-cohort repertoires.

Study-level points and caveats: The study recorded some 160 TCR beta chains that were cytomegalovirus-associated. Whilst most TCR sequences proved rare, a subset of public TCRs occurred across many donors.

Profiled with immunoSEQ multiplex PCR; TCRdb holds only in-frame clones, not every one. The sample yields 95,000 to 150,000 clones, around nine tenths seen once. Sequences were obtained from PBMCs. The receptor was isolated from a woman aged 18-29 years in good health and CMV-seronegative.

Here the CDR3 DNA reads TGTGCCAGCAGCTTAGGGTCCGGGTTTTATAATTCACCCCTCCACTTT. Translated, it gives CASSLGSGFYNSPLHF. This chain connects TRBV7-9 to TRBJ1-6; D uncertain. Deletions cut 1 base from V and 4 bases from J, with 11 bases between. The CDR3 is 16 residues long. CDR1 SEHNR and CDR2 FQNEAQ come from the germline V gene (reference sequence).